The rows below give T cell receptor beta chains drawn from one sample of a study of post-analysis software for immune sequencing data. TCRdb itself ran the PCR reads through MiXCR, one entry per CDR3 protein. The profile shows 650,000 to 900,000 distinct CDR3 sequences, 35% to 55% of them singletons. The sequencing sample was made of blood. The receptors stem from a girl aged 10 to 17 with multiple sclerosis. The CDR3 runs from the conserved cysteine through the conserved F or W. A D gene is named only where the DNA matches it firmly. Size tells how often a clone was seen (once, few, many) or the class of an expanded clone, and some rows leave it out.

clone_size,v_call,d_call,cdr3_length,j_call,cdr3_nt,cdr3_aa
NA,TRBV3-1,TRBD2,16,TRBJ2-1,TGTGCCAGCAGCCAAGATTTAACTAGCGGGAGGAATGAGCAGTTCTTC,CASSQDLTSGRNEQFF
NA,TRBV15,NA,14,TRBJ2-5,TGTGCCACCAGGTTGTACGGGACACGAGAGACCCAGTACTTC,CATRLYGTRETQYF
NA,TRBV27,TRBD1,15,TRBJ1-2,TGTGCCAGCAGTTGTTCCCCCGTGCCAGGGGGAGGCTACACCTTC,CASSCSPVPGGGYTF
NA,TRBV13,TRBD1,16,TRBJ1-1,TGTGCCAGCACCTTTCCCCCAGACAGGGCAAACACTGAAGCTTTCTTT,CASTFPPDRANTEAFF
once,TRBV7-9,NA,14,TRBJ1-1,TGTGCCAGCAGCTTAGAATCACGGGGAACTGAAGCTTTCTTT,CASSLESRGTEAFF
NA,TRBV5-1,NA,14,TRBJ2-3,TGCGCCAGCAGCCGCCCGGGAGTGGGAGATACGCAGTATTTT,CASSRPGVGDTQYF
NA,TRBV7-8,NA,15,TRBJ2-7,TGTGCCAGCAGCCTAAGAGTCCTCCCTTCCTACGAGCAGTACTTC,CASSLRVLPSYEQYF
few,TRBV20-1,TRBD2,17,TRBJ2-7,TGCAGTGCTAAGGGACTAGCGGGAGGCCCCTCCTACAATGAGCAGTACTTC,CSAKGLAGGPSYNEQYF
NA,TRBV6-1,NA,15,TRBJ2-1,TGTGCCAGTAGCAACCTACAGGGCCTCTCTGTTACCCAGTTCTTC,CASSNLQGLSVTQFF
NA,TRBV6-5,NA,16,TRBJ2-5,TGTGCCAGCAGTTACTCGACTCTAAATAGCCAGGAGACCCAGTACTTC,CASSYSTLNSQETQYF
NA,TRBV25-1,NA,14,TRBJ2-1,TGTGCCAGCAGTGAAGGCCCCCCGGTAGGGGAGCAGTTCTTC,CASSEGPPVGEQFF
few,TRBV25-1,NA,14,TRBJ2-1,TGTGCCAGCAGTGGTCGGCTGAGAGCCGATGAGCAGTTCTTC,CASSGRLRADEQFF
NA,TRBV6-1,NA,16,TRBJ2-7,TGTGCCAGCAGTTCCCCGGAGGGGAAGAACTCCTACGAGCAGTACTTC,CASSSPEGKNSYEQYF
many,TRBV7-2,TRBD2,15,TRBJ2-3,TGTGCCAGCAGCTTAGCTAGCGGGAACACAGATACGCAGTATTTT,CASSLASGNTDTQYF
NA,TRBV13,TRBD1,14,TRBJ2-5,TGTGCCAGCAGGCCTTCAGGGGGCAGAGAGACCCAGTACTTC,CASRPSGGRETQYF
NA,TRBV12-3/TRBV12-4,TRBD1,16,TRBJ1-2,TGTGCCAGCAGTTTTAGAGGAGGACAGGGGATAGGTGGCTACACCTTC,CASSFRGGQGIGGYTF
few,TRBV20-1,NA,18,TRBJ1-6,TGCAGTGCTAGGGGGGTGGCAGTCCCGAGCTCCTATAATTCACCCCTCCACTTT,CSARGVAVPSSYNSPLHF
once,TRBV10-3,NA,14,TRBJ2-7,TGTGCCATCGCGGGGGACAGGTATTCCTACGAGCAGTACTTC,CAIAGDRYSYEQYF
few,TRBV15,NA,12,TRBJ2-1,TGTGCCACCAGCAGAGATTTCACGGAGCAGTTCTTC,CATSRDFTEQFF
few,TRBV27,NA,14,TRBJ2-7,TGTGCCAGCAGTTTCCGACAGACTTCCTACGAGCAGTACTTC,CASSFRQTSYEQYF
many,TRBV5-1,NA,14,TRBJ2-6,TGCGCCAGCAGCTTGGTCAGCGGGGCCAACGTCCTGACTTTC,CASSLVSGANVLTF
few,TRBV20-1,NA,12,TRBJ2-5,TGCAGTGCAGGACTCTACCAAGAGACCCAGTACTTC,CSAGLYQETQYF
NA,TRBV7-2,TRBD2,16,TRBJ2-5,TGTGCCAGCAGCTTAGTCGGCGGGAGGAGTCAAGAGACCCAGTACTTC,CASSLVGGRSQETQYF
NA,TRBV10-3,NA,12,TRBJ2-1,TGTGCCATCAGTGCAAACTTGGATGAGCAGTTCTTC,CAISANLDEQFF
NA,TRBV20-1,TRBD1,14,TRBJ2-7,TGCAGTGCATTCGAGGGGACAGACCCCGGGGAGCAGTACTTC,CSAFEGTDPGEQYF
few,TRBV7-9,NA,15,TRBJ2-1,TGTGCCAGCAGCCAGCCGGGTCTACCAAACAATGAGCAGTTCTTC,CASSQPGLPNNEQFF
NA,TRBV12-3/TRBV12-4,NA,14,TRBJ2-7,TGTGCCAGCAGTTTGGGCTCGGCGGTCTACGAGCAGTACTTC,CASSLGSAVYEQYF
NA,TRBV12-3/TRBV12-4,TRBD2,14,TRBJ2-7,TGTGCCAGCAGCGGGAGGGAGTTCTCCTACGAGCAGTACTTC,CASSGREFSYEQYF
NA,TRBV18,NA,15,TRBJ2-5,TGTGCCAGCTCACCTAGGATACGGGATCAAGAGACCCAGTACTTC,CASSPRIRDQETQYF
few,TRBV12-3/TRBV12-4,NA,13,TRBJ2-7,TGTGCCAGCAGTTTAGGGGGTCGAAACGAGCAGTACTTC,CASSLGGRNEQYF
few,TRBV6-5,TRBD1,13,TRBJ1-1,TGTGCCAGCAGCCGATACAGGGGCACTGAAGCTTTCTTT,CASSRYRGTEAFF
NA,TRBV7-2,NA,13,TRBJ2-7,TGTGCCAGCAGCTTTTCGGGACCGGGGGAGCAGTACTTC,CASSFSGPGEQYF
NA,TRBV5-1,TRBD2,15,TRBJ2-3,TGTGCCAGCAGTTTGACCGGGAGGAGCACAGATACGCAGTATTTT,CASSLTGRSTDTQYF
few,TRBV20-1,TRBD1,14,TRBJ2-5,TGCAGTGCTAGGACCGGGACAGGAACTAAAACCCAGTACTTC,CSARTGTGTKTQYF
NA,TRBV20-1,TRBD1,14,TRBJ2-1,TGCAGTGCCCGACGACAGGGGTGGTACAATGAGCAGTTCTTC,CSARRQGWYNEQFF
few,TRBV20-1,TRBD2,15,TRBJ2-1,TGCAGTGCGCGCGACCGGACTAGCGGGAGGGAAGAGCAGTTCTTC,CSARDRTSGREEQFF
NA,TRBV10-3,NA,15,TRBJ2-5,TGTGCCATCAGTGAAGGTCCGACTGCCGAATGGACCCAGTACTTC,CAISEGPTAEWTQYF
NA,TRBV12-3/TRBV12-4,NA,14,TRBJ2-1,TGTGCCAGCAGTTTAGGGCAGGGTTGGAATGAGCAGTTCTTC,CASSLGQGWNEQFF
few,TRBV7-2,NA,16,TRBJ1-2,TGTGCCAGCAGCCCGGGGTACAGGGCGAGGAGCTATGGCTACACCTTC,CASSPGYRARSYGYTF
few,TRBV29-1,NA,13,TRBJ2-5,TGCAGCGTTGATGAGGGGGGCCAAGAGACCCAGTACTTC,CSVDEGGQETQYF
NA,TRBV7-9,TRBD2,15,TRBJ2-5,TGTGCCAGCAGCTTAGCTAGCGGGAACCAAGAGACCCAGTACTTC,CASSLASGNQETQYF